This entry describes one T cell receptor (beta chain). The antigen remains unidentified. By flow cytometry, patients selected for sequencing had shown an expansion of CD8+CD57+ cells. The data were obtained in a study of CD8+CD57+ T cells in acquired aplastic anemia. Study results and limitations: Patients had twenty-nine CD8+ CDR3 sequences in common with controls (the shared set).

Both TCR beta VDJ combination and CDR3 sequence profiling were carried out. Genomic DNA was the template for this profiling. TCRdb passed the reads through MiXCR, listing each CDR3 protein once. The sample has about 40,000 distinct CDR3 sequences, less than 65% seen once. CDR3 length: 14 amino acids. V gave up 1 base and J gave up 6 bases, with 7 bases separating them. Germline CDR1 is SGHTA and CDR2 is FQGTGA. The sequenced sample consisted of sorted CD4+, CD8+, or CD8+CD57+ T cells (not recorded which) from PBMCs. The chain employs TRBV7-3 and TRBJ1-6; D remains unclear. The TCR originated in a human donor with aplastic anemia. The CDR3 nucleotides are TGTGCCAGCAGCTTAAAGGGCCCTAATTCACCCCTCCACTTT. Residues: CASSLKGPNSPLHF.